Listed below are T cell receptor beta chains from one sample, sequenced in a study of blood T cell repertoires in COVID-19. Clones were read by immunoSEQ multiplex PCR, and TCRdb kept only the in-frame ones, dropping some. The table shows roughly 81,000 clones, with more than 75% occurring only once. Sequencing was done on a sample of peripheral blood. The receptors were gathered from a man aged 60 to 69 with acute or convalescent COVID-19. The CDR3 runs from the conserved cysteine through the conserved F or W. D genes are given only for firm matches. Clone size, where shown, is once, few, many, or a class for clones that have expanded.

TGTGCCAGCAGCAAGACTAGCGGAGACCCCTACGAGACCCAGTACTTC | CASSKTSGDPYETQYF | TRBJ2-5 | TRBD2 | TRBV7-6 | once
TGTGCCAGCAGTACTTACAGGGGCACAGATACGCAGTATTTT | CASSTYRGTDTQYF | TRBJ2-3 | - | TRBV7-2 | -
TGTGCCAGCACTCAAGGGACTAGCGGGGCAGATACGCAGTATTTT | CASTQGTSGADTQYF | TRBJ2-3 | TRBD2 | TRBV2 | once
TGTGCCAGCAGTTTATTCCAGGGGGCAAACTACAATGAGCAGTTCTTC | CASSLFQGANYNEQFF | TRBJ2-1 | TRBD1 | TRBV27 | -
TGTGCCAGCAGCTTGAGGACTGGTCGCACAGATACGCAGTATTTT | CASSLRTGRTDTQYF | TRBJ2-3 | - | TRBV5-6 | -
TGTGCCAGCAGCTCAACGAAAACGGTTTTGGATACGCAGTATTTT | CASSSTKTVLDTQYF | TRBJ2-3 | - | TRBV7-9 | -
TGTGCCAGCAGTCGGACAGGGGGGGATCAGCCCCAGCATTTT | CASSRTGGDQPQHF | TRBJ1-5 | TRBD1 | TRBV6-6 | -
TGTGCCAGCACCCGATTTAGCGGGGGGGCAGATACGCAGTATTTT | CASTRFSGGADTQYF | TRBJ2-3 | TRBD2 | TRBV2 | few
TGTGCCACCAGTGCCCTCGGGGGGGCGAGCACCGGGGAGCTGTTTTTT | CATSALGGASTGELFF | TRBJ2-2 | TRBD2 | TRBV24-1 | -
TGTGCCAGCAAGACGTACAGAAGGGGTTGGGCCGGGGAGCTGTTTTTT | CASKTYRRGWAGELFF | TRBJ2-2 | - | TRBV3-1/TRBV3-2 | -